The rows below give T cell receptor beta chains drawn from one sample of a study of beta chain features in type 1 diabetes. The protocol was immunoSEQ multiplex PCR, while the TCRdb copy is restricted to in-frame clones and leaves out a portion. The sample lists about 350,000 clones, around 20% seen once, with 0.044% in the top ten. Sequencing input: naive CD4+ T cells from blood. These receptors were collected from a woman aged 18-29 years in good health. Each CDR3 is given with its conserved first and last residue. Fields, in order: CDR3 length, V gene, clone size, J gene, D gene, CDR3 DNA, CDR3 protein. D genes are given only for firm matches. The size field is filled for only some rows; it gives once, few, many or a size class.

15	TRBV4-1	NA	TRBJ2-1	TRBD1	TGCGCCAGCAGCGCCCACAGGGGCTCCTACAATGAGCAGTTCTTC	CASSAHRGSYNEQFF
14	TRBV6-5	NA	TRBJ2-5	TRBD1	TGTGCCAGCATTATGGACAGGGGGCGAGAGACCCAGTACTTC	CASIMDRGRETQYF
13	TRBV18	NA	TRBJ1-2	TRBD1	TGTGCCAGCTCACCAAAGCAGGGACAGAGCTACACCTTC	CASSPKQGQSYTF
16	TRBV11-2	NA	TRBJ2-1	TRBD2	TGTGCCAGCAGCCCCCCGGGACTAGCGGGAGAGAATGAGCAGTTCTTC	CASSPPGLAGENEQFF
13	TRBV6-6	few	TRBJ1-2	NA	TGTGCCAGCAGCCCGCCGGGTTTCTATGGCTACACCTTC	CASSPPGFYGYTF
11	TRBV2	few	TRBJ2-7	NA	TGTGCCAGCAGTTCCATCTACGAGCAGTACTTC	CASSSIYEQYF
15	TRBV18	NA	TRBJ2-3	TRBD2	TGTGCCAGCTCACAAGGCGGGGGGGCCAAAGATACGCAGTATTTT	CASSQGGGAKDTQYF
14	TRBV7-2	few	TRBJ2-7	NA	TGTGCCAGCAGCTTATGGGCCCAGCAGTACGAGCAGTACTTC	CASSLWAQQYEQYF
13	TRBV9	NA	TRBJ2-7	TRBD2	TGTGCCAGCAATAGCGGGGGTACCTACGAGCAGTACTTC	CASNSGGTYEQYF
17	TRBV5-4	few	TRBJ2-7	NA	TGTGCCAGCAGCTTGAATCGTGCTAGCATACTACCTTACGAGCAGTACTTC	CASSLNRASILPYEQYF
14	TRBV6-5	NA	TRBJ1-1	TRBD1	TGTGCCGGCCACCGGGACAGGAGGAACACTGAAGCTTTCTTT	CAGHRDRRNTEAFF
17	TRBV4-2	few	TRBJ2-5	TRBD2	TGTGCCAGCAGCGAAGCCGACGGACTAGCGTTCGGAGAGACCCAGTACTTC	CASSEADGLAFGETQYF
15	TRBV18	few	TRBJ2-7	TRBD1	TGTGCCAGCTCACCTAGGACAGGGGTAGACTACGAGCAGTACTTC	CASSPRTGVDYEQYF
13	TRBV5-1	few	TRBJ1-1	NA	TGCGCCAGCAGCTTCCAGGGAAGCACTGAAGCTTTCTTT	CASSFQGSTEAFF
11	TRBV20-1	NA	TRBJ2-1	TRBD1	TGCAGTGTACCGACAGGGGGCGCTTTGTTCTTC	CSVPTGGALFF
13	TRBV4-2	few	TRBJ2-1	NA	TGTGCCAGCAGCCAGGCAGGGTACAATGAGCAGTTCTTC	CASSQAGYNEQFF
14	TRBV9	NA	TRBJ1-2	NA	TGTGCCAGCAGCGTAGAGCCCACTAACTATGGCTACACCTTC	CASSVEPTNYGYTF
15	TRBV5-5	NA	TRBJ2-1	NA	TGTGCCAGCAGCATCCCCCTTCGGGTTAACGATGAGCAGTTCTTC	CASSIPLRVNDEQFF
14	TRBV5-1	NA	TRBJ1-2	NA	TGCGCCAGCAGGACCGGGACAACAGTCTATGGCTACACCTTC	CASRTGTTVYGYTF
16	TRBV6-5	NA	TRBJ2-3	NA	TGTGCCAGCAGTTACTCGGGAGTTACTAGCACAGATACGCAGTATTTT	CASSYSGVTSTDTQYF
13	TRBV29-1	few	TRBJ2-1	TRBD2	TGCAGCGTTGATGTAGCGGGAGCGGCGGGGCAGTTCTTC	CSVDVAGAAGQFF
14	TRBV30	few	TRBJ1-5	NA	TGTGCCTGGAGTAATCCTGGGGGGAATCAGCCCCAGCATTTT	CAWSNPGGNQPQHF
14	TRBV30	once	TRBJ2-7	TRBD1	TGTGCCTGGAGAGGGACAGGGGCCACCTACGAGCAGTACTTC	CAWRGTGATYEQYF
16	TRBV9	NA	TRBJ2-5	TRBD2	TGTGCCAGCAGCGTAGGAGCTAGCGGGGTTCAAGAGACCCAGTACTTC	CASSVGASGVQETQYF
15	TRBV30	NA	TRBJ1-4	TRBD1	TGTGCCTGGAGTGTTCAGGGACAGGGGAAAGAAAAACTGTTTTTT	CAWSVQGQGKEKLFF
15	TRBV30	NA	TRBJ2-4	NA	TGTGCCTCGTCTGGCAGCGCGGAGGCCAAAAACATTCAGTACTTC	CASSGSAEAKNIQYF
15	TRBV2	NA	TRBJ2-5	TRBD2	TGTGCCAGCAGTTCGACTAGCGGTAGCCCGGGGACCCAGTACTTC	CASSSTSGSPGTQYF
14	TRBV25-1	NA	TRBJ1-6	TRBD1	TGTGCCAGCAGTTTCAGGGGGTATAATTCACCCCTCCACTTT	CASSFRGYNSPLHF
14	TRBV7-3	few	TRBJ2-1	TRBD1	TGTGCCAGCAGCTCGACAGGGGGCCTCAATGAGCAGTTCTTC	CASSSTGGLNEQFF
16	TRBV5-4	NA	TRBJ2-3	TRBD2	TGTGCCAGCAGCTTGGGGGGGACTAGCGGGGGCGATACGCAGTATTTT	CASSLGGTSGGDTQYF
13	TRBV29-1	NA	TRBJ2-7	NA	TGCAGCGTTGAAGGCGCCGGCCCAGGCGAGCAGTACTTC	CSVEGAGPGEQYF
15	TRBV7-9	NA	TRBJ1-2	TRBD1	TGTGCCAGCAGCAGTCCGGGACAGGGGGCAACTGGCTACACCTTC	CASSSPGQGATGYTF
16	TRBV30	NA	TRBJ1-4	TRBD1	TGTGCCTGGAGTGGCGGAGCAGGGGGCGCGGGGGAAAAACTGTTTTTT	CAWSGGAGGAGEKLFF
15	TRBV7-9	few	TRBJ2-7	TRBD1	TGTGCCAGCAGCTTTCGACAGGGGCCCTCCTACGAGCAGTACTTC	CASSFRQGPSYEQYF
16	TRBV9	NA	TRBJ2-2	NA	TGTGCCAGCAGCCCCCGCTTCGGAAGGGGCACCGGGGAGCTGTTTTTT	CASSPRFGRGTGELFF
15	TRBV27	NA	TRBJ2-6	NA	TGTGCCAGCAGTTTGGAGCCCTCTGGGGCCAACGTCCTGACTTTC	CASSLEPSGANVLTF
13	TRBV30	few	TRBJ1-5	NA	TGTGCCTGGAGTAAGCTTTTATATCAGCCCCAGCATTTT	CAWSKLLYQPQHF
14	TRBV14	few	TRBJ2-7	TRBD2	TGTGCCAGCAGCTCAATAGCGGGACCTTACGAGCAGTACTTC	CASSSIAGPYEQYF
15	TRBV29-1	NA	TRBJ2-3	TRBD2	TGCAGCGTTGGACGGACTAGCGGTGGAGAAGATACGCAGTATTTT	CSVGRTSGGEDTQYF
14	TRBV25-1	few	TRBJ2-1	NA	TGTGCCAGCAGTGGGGCCGGAACCTACAATGAGCAGTTCTTC	CASSGAGTYNEQFF
13	TRBV30	NA	TRBJ2-7	NA	TGTGCCTGGAGGAAGGTAGCAGGGAACGAGCAGTACTTC	CAWRKVAGNEQYF
12	TRBV7-9	NA	TRBJ2-7	NA	TGTGCCAGCAGCCAGATCATCTACGAGCAGTACTTC	CASSQIIYEQYF
11	TRBV20-1	NA	TRBJ2-1	TRBD2	TGCAGTGCTACTAGCGGGGGGATATTGTTCTTC	CSATSGGILFF
13	TRBV9	NA	TRBJ1-2	TRBD1	TGTGCCAGCATCCCGAGGGGGACAGGTGGCTACACCTTC	CASIPRGTGGYTF
13	TRBV30	few	TRBJ2-2	NA	TGTGCCTGGAGTGACAGTCGTACCGGGGAGCTGTTTTTT	CAWSDSRTGELFF
14	TRBV7-9	few	TRBJ1-1	TRBD1	TGTGCCAGCAGCCCTGGACAGGGGGCGCTTGTCGCTTTCTTT	CASSPGQGALVAFF
14	TRBV7-2	few	TRBJ1-2	NA	TGTGCCAGCAGCCCCCCCGGCGAAATCGGGGGCTACACCTTC	CASSPPGEIGGYTF
15	TRBV4-3	NA	TRBJ2-2	NA	TGCGCCAGCAGCCGAGTGAGGGCATCTACCGGGGAGCTGTTTTTT	CASSRVRASTGELFF
14	TRBV1	few	TRBJ1-5	NA	TGCACCAGCAGCCAAGGGACAGTCAATCAGCCCCAGCATTTT	CTSSQGTVNQPQHF
12	TRBV5-4	few	TRBJ2-3	NA	TGTGCCAGCAGCCCAAATACAGATACGCAGTATTTT	CASSPNTDTQYF